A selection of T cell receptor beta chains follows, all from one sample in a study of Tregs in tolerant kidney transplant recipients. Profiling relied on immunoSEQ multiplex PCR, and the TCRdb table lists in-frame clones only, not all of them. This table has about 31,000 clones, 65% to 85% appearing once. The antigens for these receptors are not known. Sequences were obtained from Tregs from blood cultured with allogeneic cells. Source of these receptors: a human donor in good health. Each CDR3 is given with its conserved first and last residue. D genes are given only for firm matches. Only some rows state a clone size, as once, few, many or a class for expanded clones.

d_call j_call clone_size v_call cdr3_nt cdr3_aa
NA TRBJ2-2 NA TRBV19 TGTGCCAGTAGACCCCCGGGCCTTATACTCACCGGGGAGCTGTTTTTT CASRPPGLILTGELFF
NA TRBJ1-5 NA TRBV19 TGTGCCAGTACGAACCGTTTACTCACCCATCAGCCCCAGCATTTT CASTNRLLTHQPQHF
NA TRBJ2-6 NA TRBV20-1 TGCAGTGCGAAAGGGGCCAACGTCCTGACTTTC CSAKGANVLTF
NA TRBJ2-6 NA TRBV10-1 TGCGCCAGCAGTGAGTTACACCTACCCTCTGGGGCCAACGTCCTGACTTTC CASSELHLPSGANVLTF
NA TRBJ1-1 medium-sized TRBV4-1 TGCGCCAGCAGCCAAGGGCGGGGTGGCGGCGCTGAAGCTTTCTTT CASSQGRGGGAEAFF
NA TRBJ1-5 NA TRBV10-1 TGCGCCCTCCTAACCGTCAATCAGCCCCAGCATTTT CALLTVNQPQHF
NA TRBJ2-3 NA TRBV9 TGTGCCAGCGGGGGAACGGGAGATACGCAGTATTTT CASGGTGDTQYF
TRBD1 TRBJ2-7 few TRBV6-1 TGTGCCAGCAGTGAACCCGGGACAGGCTACGAGCAGTACTTC CASSEPGTGYEQYF
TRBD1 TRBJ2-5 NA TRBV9 TGTGCCAGCAGCACCAGGGACAGGACCGACGAGACCCAGTACTTC CASSTRDRTDETQYF
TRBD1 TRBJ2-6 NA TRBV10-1 TGCGCCAGCAGGATCAGGGGGCGCCCCGCTGGGGCCAACGTCCTGACTTTC CASRIRGRPAGANVLTF